This T cell receptor (beta chain) was recovered during a study of cytomegalovirus exposure and HLA in healthy donors. Study observations and caveats: One variant, a missense change in DCLRE1C, was linked in a later analysis to TCR beta V- and J-gene trimming. It was reported that the classifier diagnosed cytomegalovirus status with high specificity and sensitivity in both the original and validation cohorts.

Note on this clone: Its antigen is currently unknown.

Researchers ran the PCR with 60 Vbeta and 13 Jbeta primers. Measured with immunoSEQ multiplex PCR; TCRdb has only the in-frame clones, and not every one. There are around 130,000 clones in the sample; approximately 8% occur only once, and 5% to 6.5% lies in the top ten. Germline trimming cut 2 bases from V and 7 bases from J; bases unmatched to any gene: 10. Germline assignment: CDR1 MGHRA and CDR2 YSYEKL. This CDR3 has 16 amino acids. The clonotype originates from a woman in her thirties or forties in good health and CMV-seropositive. This chain joins TRBV4-1 and TRBJ1-3, with 8 bases that match TRBD1. The material sequenced was PBMCs. The CDR3 coding sequence is TGCGCCAGCAGCCAACCTGGACAGGGCCGAGGTAACACCATATATTTT. Residues: CASSQPGQGRGNTIYF.